Below are 21 T cell receptor beta chains sequenced from a single sample in a study of blood T cell repertoires in COVID-19. Sequencing was performed with immunoSEQ multiplex PCR; in TCRdb, only in-frame clones are kept and a portion is missing. The table includes 250,000 to 300,000 clones, 89% detected once. The sequenced sample consisted of PBMCs or T cells enriched from blood (not recorded which). All receptors come from a woman aged 35 to 49 who had recovered from COVID-19.

This sequence joins TRBV11-3 and TRBJ2-7; TRBD1 matches at 7 bases. This CDR3 contains 14 residues. Per the germline V gene, CDR1 is SGHNT and CDR2 is YENEEA. Losses at the gene ends were 9 bases for V and 3 bases for J; bases not matched to a gene: 11. The CDR3 here is CARRRDRPFYEQYF. DNA of the CDR3: TGTGCCAGACGAAGGGACAGACCCTTCTACGAGCAGTACTTC.

The DNA for the CDR3 is TGTGCCAGCAGCTTAGGACAGGACTCCTACGAGCAGTACTTC. Its protein is CASSLGQDSYEQYF. The V and J genes are TRBV7-9 and TRBJ2-7; TRBD1 might be the D (6 bases). CDR3 size: 14 residues. V lost 1 base and J 0 bases, leaving 7 bases between the germline ends. CDR1 and CDR2 (germline): SEHNR, FQNEAQ (reference sequence).

This clone was observed a handful of times. The chain uses TRBV10-1 and TRBJ2-3, with unresolved D. Germline V lookup: CDR1 WNHNN, CDR2 SYGVQD (reference sequence). V lost 7 bases and J lost 1, with 12 bases in between. The CDR3 consists of 14 residues. The CDR3 here is CASTPKQGTDTQYF. CDR3 nucleotide sequence: TGCGCCAGCACCCCTAAGCAGGGCACAGATACGCAGTATTTT.

The chain couples TRBV30 to TRBJ1-6; possibly TRBD1 for D (6 bases). The CDR3 spans 18 residues. Germline-derived CDR1 and CDR2 are GTSNPN and SVGIG (reference sequence). V lost 4 bases and J lost 2, with 21 bases in between. The CDR3 nucleotides are TGTGCCTGGATGCGGACAGCCAAAGCAGGGACCTATAATTCACCCCTCCACTTT. Amino acid sequence: CAWMRTAKAGTYNSPLHF.

V gene TRBV5-6 combines with J gene TRBJ1-2, with D unresolved. The V and J ends lost 3 bases and 7 bases respectively, with 16 bases between them. The germline V gene encodes CDR1 SGHDT and CDR2 YYEEEE. The CDR3 consists of 14 residues. CDR3 residues: CASSSTRWEGGYTF. DNA for the CDR3: TGTGCCAGCAGCTCCACCCGTTGGGAGGGTGGCTACACCTTC.

The chain joins TRBV30 to TRBJ1-5, with TRBD1 as a possible D gene (5 bases). The CDR3 totals 16 residues. Germline loops: CDR1 GTSNPN, CDR2 SVGIG (reference sequence). The V end lost 1 base, the J end lost 2 bases, and 15 bases lay between the germline ends. This chain's CDR3 is CAWSDAWGGGNQPQHF. CDR3 bases: TGTGCCTGGAGTGACGCTTGGGGGGGAGGCAATCAGCCCCAGCATTTT.

The chain uses TRBV29-1 and TRBJ2-7, with 7 bases matching TRBD1. The CDR3 spans 13 residues. J gave up 2 bases and V 5 bases, and 6 bases lay outside the gene matches. Looked up from germline, CDR1 is SQVTM and CDR2 is ANQGSEA. The CDR3 is CSVLTGAPYEQYF. As DNA, the CDR3 is TGCAGCGTTCTCACAGGGGCCCCCTACGAGCAGTACTTC.

This sequence joins TRBV9 and TRBJ2-4; TRBD1 matches 8 bases. The CDR3 contains 14 residues. Germline loops: CDR1 SGDLS, CDR2 YYNGEE. V shed 4 bases, J shed 5 bases, and the junction held 5 bases outside the gene matches. The CDR3 nucleotides read TGTGCCAGCAGCACCCAGGGGGCCCAAAACATTCAGTACTTC. Its translation: CASSTQGAQNIQYF. The entire variable domain, with the rest obtained from reference TRBV9 and TRBJ2-4, is as follows: DSGVTQTPKHLITATGQRVTLRCSPRSGDLSVYWYQQSLDQGLQFLIQYYNGEERAKGNILERFSAQQFPDLHSELNLSSLELGDSALYFCASSTQGAQNIQYFGAGTRLSVL.

V and J are TRBV7-3 and TRBJ1-2; the match to TRBD1 covers 9 bases. The CDR3 sequence is 16 residues long. Per the germline V gene, CDR1 is SGHTA and CDR2 is FQGTGA. V dropped 5 bases and J dropped 2; count of bases not matched to a gene: 9. CDR3 protein: CASSPSRDRENYGYTF. Written as DNA, the CDR3 is TGTGCCAGCAGCCCGTCCCGGGACAGGGAAAACTATGGCTACACCTTC.

The genes are TRBV7-2 and TRBJ2-7; 12 bases map to TRBD1. The CDR3 consists of 17 residues. CDR1 is SGHTA, CDR2 FQGNSA, per germline. V was clipped by 1 base and J by 4 bases; unmatched bases: 8. The CDR3 protein is CASSLERGTGGRYEQYF. CDR3 nucleotides: TGTGCCAGCAGCTTAGAGAGGGGGACAGGGGGCCGATACGAGCAGTACTTC.

The CDR3: CASSYGQRSYEQYF. CDR3 DNA: TGTGCCAGCTCATACGGACAGCGATCCTACGAGCAGTACTTC. The rearrangement uses TRBV18 and TRBJ2-7, with D possibly matching TRBD1 (6 bases). Germline-derived CDR1 and CDR2 are KGHSH and LQKENI. V lost 5 bases, J lost 1 base, and 12 bases lay in between. This CDR3 has 14 residues.

The chain employs TRBV6-5 and TRBJ1-4, with 8 bases matching TRBD1. This CDR3 comprises 14 residues. After removal of 5 bases from V and 7 bases from J, the junction contained 6 bases not matched to a gene. Germline assignment: CDR1 MNHEY and CDR2 SVGAGI. CDR3 coding DNA: TGTGCCAGCAGTCGGACAGGGCTAAGTGAAAAACTGTTTTTT. Its translation is CASSRTGLSEKLFF.

V is TRBV19 and J is TRBJ2-3, with a possible D match to TRBD1 (6 bases). Germline V lookup: CDR1 LNHDA, CDR2 SQIVND (reference sequence). This CDR3 comprises 15 residues. Deletions cut 3 bases from V and 0 bases from J, with 10 bases between. CDR3 sequence (DNA): TGTGCCAGTAGTATCGGGACACATAGCACAGATACGCAGTATTTT. Translating it yields CASSIGTHSTDTQYF.

This clone was recorded at least ten times. Other DNA sequences in this specimen translate into the identical CDR3. V and J are TRBV7-9 and TRBJ2-3, with 11 nucleotides matching TRBD2. This CDR3 is 14 amino acids long. From germline, CDR1 is SEHNR and CDR2 FQNEAQ (reference sequence). V lost 8 bases, J lost 0 bases, and 1 base stayed unmatched. The CDR3 DNA is TGTGCCAGCCTAGCGGGAGGCAGCACAGATACGCAGTATTTT. Encoded protein: CASLAGGSTDTQYF.

The rearrangement links TRBV10-3 to TRBJ2-7; 10 bases agree with TRBD2. This CDR3 has 15 residues. Trimming cost V 3 bases and J 4 bases; bases outside gene matches: 6. CDR1 ENHRY and CDR2 SYGVKD come from the germline V gene. CDR3 DNA sequence: TGTGCCATCAGTGAAATTAGCGGGGGGACTTACGAGCAGTACTTC. Encoded protein: CAISEISGGTYEQYF.

The chain recombines TRBV2 with TRBJ1-1; a possible D gene is TRBD1 (5 bases). The length of the CDR3 is 17 residues. V dropped 5 bases and J dropped 4 bases, with 23 bases sitting between them. The germline V gene has CDR1 SNHLY and CDR2 FYNNEI. CDR3 sequence reads: CASSRERQSRVGTEAFF. CDR3 DNA: TGTGCCAGCAGTCGAGAGAGACAGTCGCGCGTGGGCACTGAAGCTTTCTTT.

This chain connects TRBV4-1 to TRBJ1-3; TRBD1 might be the D (6 bases). CDR1 MGHRA and CDR2 YSYEKL come from the germline V gene. Trimming cost V 0 bases and J 3 bases, with 12 bases left between them. CDR3 size: 16 residues. CDR3 loop: CASSQETSDSGNTIYF. Written as DNA, the CDR3 is TGCGCCAGCAGCCAAGAAACCTCGGACAGTGGAAACACCATATATTTT.

The chain uses TRBV29-1 and TRBJ2-7, with 7 bases identical to TRBD1. Germline CDR1 reads SQVTM; CDR2 reads ANQGSEA. CDR3 length: 15 amino acids. With 4 bases clipped from V and 0 bases from J, the junction kept 9 bases outside the gene matches. The CDR3, as DNA: TGCAGCGTTGCCGGGACAGAGTTCAGCTCCTACGAGCAGTACTTC. Residues: CSVAGTEFSSYEQYF.

The rearrangement uses TRBV4-1 and TRBJ2-1; possible D gene TRBD1, 6 bases. The CDR3 consists of 16 residues. Germline CDR1 MGHRA, CDR2 YSYEKL. The V end was cut by 0 bases, the J end by 5 bases, with 14 bases between. CDR3 residues: CASSQDVRGYNNEQFF. The DNA for the CDR3 is TGCGCCAGCAGCCAAGATGTCAGGGGCTATAACAATGAGCAGTTCTTC.

This clone appeared once. J is TRBJ2-2 and V is TRBV30; D is possibly TRBD1 (6 bases). This CDR3 has 13 amino acids. CDR1 GTSNPN and CDR2 SVGIG come from the germline V gene (reference sequence). V lost 5 bases, J lost 2 bases, and 9 bases lay in between. CDR3 in DNA: TGTGCCTGGGACAGGTCAAACACCGGGGAGCTGTTTTTT. Encoded protein: CAWDRSNTGELFF.

V gene TRBV30 combines with J gene TRBJ1-2; D might be TRBD1 (5 bases). Deletions cut 2 bases from V and 2 bases from J, with 9 bases between. The germline CDR1 and CDR2 sequences are GTSNPN and SVGIG (reference sequence). The CDR3 is 13 amino acids. CDR3 amino acids: CAWSMAGNYGYTF. CDR3 bases: TGTGCCTGGAGTATGGCAGGGAACTATGGCTACACCTTC.